This passage covers 9 T cell receptor beta chains from one sample sequenced in a study of human T cells and chemical hapten exposure. TCRdb ran MiXCR on the RACE reads and lists one entry per CDR3 protein. The repertoire consists of fewer than 95,000 distinct CDR3 sequences, with more than 9.5% occurring once and the leading ten covering roughly 2.3%. Time point described: patch test 2, 6 weeks after DPC sensitization. Documented treatment: therapeutic diphenylcyclopropenone sensitization with weekly scalp DPC. This sample comprised whole blood, obtained in connection with sensitization to the hapten diphenylcyclopropenone (DPC). All receptors come from a man between 35 and 55 years old with alopecia areata. Some clones in this sample may be carry-over from other donors' samples.

This sequence joins TRBV28 and TRBJ2-6; D remains unclear. The CDR3 runs 13 residues. V lost 3 bases and J lost 4, with 4 bases in between. Germline lookup yields CDR1 MDHEN and CDR2 SYDVKM. The CDR3 coding sequence is TGTGCCAGCAGTTTGGTGGGGGCCAACGTCCTGACTTTC. As protein: CASSLVGANVLTF.

This clonotype came up a few times. J is TRBJ1-6 and V is TRBV7-2; the D gene is possibly TRBD1 (6 bases). The CDR3 extends over 18 amino acids. Trimming pared 1 base from V and 0 bases from J, leaving 13 bases between. CDR1 SGHTA and CDR2 FQGNSA come from the germline V gene. CDR3 DNA sequence: TGTGCCAGCAGCTTAGGGGCAGGGGCTGTCTCCTATAATTCACCCCTCCACTTT. This encodes CASSLGAGAVSYNSPLHF.

As to this clonotype: This CDR3 is missing its conserved last phenylalanine or tryptophan, likely due to a read error. This chain joins TRBV11-2 and TRBJ2-1; 8 nucleotides align to TRBD1. The V segment lost 1 base and the J segment 7 bases; nucleotides outside the gene matches: 12. The CDR3 runs 17 residues. Germline-derived CDR1 and CDR2 are SGHAT and FQNNGV. DNA for the CDR3: TGTGCCAGCAGCTTAGCCCAAGGGCAGGGGGCGCAGAATGAGCAGTTCATC. Translation gives CASSLAQGQGAQNEQFI.

This clonotype came up a few times. CDR3 sequence reads: CASSAGQGVFETQYF. The CDR3 bases are TGTGCCAGCAGCGCTGGACAGGGGGTATTTGAGACCCAGTACTTC. V is TRBV7-9 and J is TRBJ2-5, with 10 bases lining up with TRBD1. The CDR3 is 15 amino acids. The V gene's germline CDR1 is SEHNR and CDR2 FQNEAQ (reference sequence). V dropped 5 bases and J dropped 5; count of bases not matched to a gene: 8.

This chain connects TRBV28 to TRBJ2-7, with D unclear. CDR1 and CDR2 from the germline V gene are MDHEN and SYDVKM. The CDR3 spans 15 residues. The V and J ends lost 1 base and 0 bases respectively, with 10 bases between them. The CDR3 here is CASSLSAQSSYEQYF. CDR3 DNA sequence: TGTGCCAGCAGTTTATCAGCGCAAAGCTCCTACGAGCAGTACTTC. Full variable domain (missing parts from reference TRBV28 and TRBJ2-7): DVKVTQSSRYLVKRTGEKVFLECVQDMDHENMFWYRQDPGLGLRLIYFSYDVKMKEKGDIPEGYSVSREKKERFSLILESASTNQTSMYLCASSLSAQSSYEQYFGPGTRLTVT.

In its sample, this clonotype was seen many times. This sequence joins TRBV4-3 and TRBJ1-3; TRBD1 matches at 7 bases. The CDR3 spans 16 residues. From germline, CDR1 is LGHNA and CDR2 YSLEER. V gave up 4 bases and J gave up 4 bases; unmatched junction bases: 10. For the CDR3, the DNA is TGCGCCAGCAGCCCTGGGACAGCCAACACCGGAAACACCATATATTTT. This encodes CASSPGTANTGNTIYF.

This clonotype was detected a few times. The chain employs TRBV27 and TRBJ2-1, with D perhaps TRBD2 (5 bases). CDR1 and CDR2 from the germline V gene are MNHEY and SMNVEV (reference sequence). The CDR3 runs 14 residues. V dropped 3 bases and J dropped 6 bases, with 12 bases sitting between them. In DNA, the CDR3 is TGTGCCAGCAGTTTTAACGGGGTGATCAATGAGCAGTTCTTC. It encodes CASSFNGVINEQFF.

This clonotype was counted only a few times. The chain uses TRBV5-6 and TRBJ2-7; 9 nucleotides agree with TRBD1. V was pared by 4 bases and J by 3 bases, with 5 bases of the junction left unmatched. CDR1 SGHDT and CDR2 YYEEEE come from the germline V gene. The CDR3 runs to 14 residues. The CDR3 loop is CASSPGTGYYEQYV. In nucleotides, the CDR3 is TGTGCCAGCAGCCCCGGGACAGGGTACTACGAGCAGTACGTC.

This clonotype was seen only a few times. The J gene is TRBJ2-4, the V gene TRBV12-3 or TRBV12-4; TRBD2 agrees at 9 bases. With 3 bases clipped from V and 1 base from J, the junction kept 10 bases outside the gene matches. This CDR3 spans 18 amino acids. CDR3 in DNA: TGTGCCAGCAGTTTCCGGCTAGCGGGATCGGCGGCCAAAAACATTCAGTACTTC. Residues: CASSFRLAGSAAKNIQYF.